The 20 T cell receptor beta chains below come from one sample, sequenced in a study of response to subunit inactivated influenza vaccine. TCRdb used MiXCR to reprocess the RT-PCR reads, holding one entry per CDR3 protein. This sample carries about 160,000 distinct CDR3 sequences, 9.5% to 13% of them seen once, and the ten largest clones take over 10%. The specimen was non-naive T cells sorted from PBMCs, collected 45 days after vaccination. The receptors here all came from a man between 50 and 59 years old who received an inactivated influenza vaccine.

This clonotype was observed at least ten times. CDR3 nucleotides: TGCGCCAGCAGCAGTCAGGGGGAAGCCTACAATGAGCAGTTCTTC. Protein sequence: CASSSQGEAYNEQFF. The rearrangement links TRBV4-1 to TRBJ2-1; 7 bases agree with TRBD1. CDR1 MGHRA and CDR2 YSYEKL come from the germline V gene. The CDR3 totals 15 residues. The junction had 6 bases not matched to a gene; V was cut back by 5 bases and J by 2 bases.

The gene calls are TRBV11-2 and TRBJ1-2; D uncertain. The length of the CDR3 is 14 residues. Trimming stripped 6 bases from V and 3 bases from J, with 14 bases between. Germline V lookup: CDR1 SGHAT, CDR2 FQNNGV. The CDR3 loop is CASSGRGRHYGYTF. The CDR3 DNA follows: TGTGCCAGCAGTGGCCGTGGACGGCACTATGGCTACACCTTC. Combining the CDR3 with reference TRBV11-2 and TRBJ1-2 gives the whole variable domain EAGVAQSPRYKIIEKRQSVAFWCNPISGHATLYWYQQILGQGPKLLIQFQNNGVVDDSQLPKDRFSAERLKGVDSTLKIQPAKLEDSAVYLCASSGRGRHYGYTFGSGTRLTVV.

The J gene is TRBJ2-2, the V gene TRBV4-3, with D perhaps matching TRBD1 (6 bases). Germline-derived CDR1 and CDR2 are LGHNA and YSLEER. Trimming removed 1 base from V and 3 bases from J, with 12 bases in between. This CDR3 has 16 amino acids. The CDR3 sequence is CASSQAWGHYTGELFF. CDR3 in DNA: TGCGCCAGCAGCCAAGCGTGGGGACATTACACCGGGGAGCTGTTTTTT.

This clonotype was observed at least ten times. The chain is built from TRBV10-2 and TRBJ2-2, with D perhaps matching TRBD1 or TRBD2 (6 bases each). V lost 5 bases, J lost 3 bases, and 10 bases lay in between. The CDR3 totals 14 residues. Germline CDR1 reads WSHSY; CDR2 reads SAAADI. Here the CDR3 reads CASSTGADTGELFF. The CDR3 coding sequence is TGCGCCAGCAGTACGGGGGCGGACACCGGGGAGCTGTTTTTT.

V gene TRBV5-4 combines with J gene TRBJ2-2, with D unclear. V lost 0 bases to trimming and J lost 3 bases, with 9 bases between them. Germline CDR1 is SGHNT and CDR2 is YYREEE (reference sequence). The CDR3 covers 15 residues. This CDR3 is CASSLGGWDTGELFF. Written as DNA, the CDR3 is TGTGCCAGCAGCTTGGGGGGTTGGGACACCGGGGAGCTGTTTTTT.

The V gene is TRBV20-1, the J gene TRBJ2-3, with TRBD1 matching 7 bases. Germline trimming cut 6 bases from V and 3 bases from J; bases unmatched to any gene: 9. In germline, CDR1 is DFQATT, CDR2 SNEGSKA (reference sequence). CDR3 length equals 14 residues. The CDR3 reads CSARPTGFTDTQYF. The CDR3 nucleotides read TGCAGTGCGCGACCGACAGGGTTTACAGATACGCAGTATTTT.

The chain employs TRBV7-2 and TRBJ1-6; D is uncertain. Germline-derived CDR1 and CDR2 are SGHTA and FQGNSA. V was trimmed by 4 bases and J by 10 bases, leaving 8 bases between them. The CDR3 covers 12 residues. CDR3 sequence (DNA): TGTGCCAGCAGCTCCCCCCCCTCACCCCTCCACTTT. It translates to CASSSPPSPLHF. Together with reference TRBV7-2 and TRBJ1-6, the CDR3 gives the full variable domain: GAGVSQSPSNKVTEKGKDVELRCDPISGHTALYWYRQSLGQGLEFLIYFQGNSAPDKSGLPSDRFSAERTGGSVSTLTIQRTQQEDSAVYLCASSSPPSPLHFGNGTRLTVT.

V usage is TRBV12-3 or TRBV12-4 and J usage is TRBJ2-1; possibly TRBD1 or TRBD2 for D (5 bases each). Deletions cut 6 bases from V and 8 bases from J, with 14 bases between. The CDR3 extends over 13 amino acids. The chain's CDR3 is CASRGPGSHEQFF. The CDR3 nucleotides are TGTGCCAGCAGGGGACCAGGGTCCCATGAGCAGTTCTTC.

The table lists this clonotype with many counts. V gene TRBV5-1 combines with J gene TRBJ2-5; 7 nucleotides match TRBD1. This CDR3 is built from 14 residues. Germline V gene lookup returns CDR1 SGHRS and CDR2 YFSETQ. The V segment lost 5 bases and the J segment 2 bases; nucleotides outside the gene matches: 6. CDR3 region: CASSRGQVQETQYF. CDR3 bases: TGCGCCAGCAGTCGTGGACAGGTTCAAGAGACCCAGTACTTC.

This clonotype was observed at least ten times. The J gene is TRBJ2-3, the V gene TRBV20-1; D not certain. The CDR3 runs 15 residues. V was clipped by 3 bases and J by 2 bases, with 15 bases between them. Germline CDR1 reads DFQATT; CDR2 reads SNEGSKA (reference sequence). CDR3 residues: CSARKAGMNTDTQYF. CDR3 DNA: TGCAGTGCTAGGAAGGCAGGAATGAACACAGATACGCAGTATTTT.

This clonotype was observed at least ten times. This chain uses TRBV7-8 with TRBJ1-6; D ambiguous. Trimming took off 2 bases at V and 0 bases at J, with 8 bases between the two ends. Germline loops: CDR1 SGHVS, CDR2 FQNEAQ. CDR3 size: 16 residues. CDR3 nucleotide sequence: TGTGCCAGCAGCTTAACTCAGAGCTCCTATAATTCACCCCTCCACTTT. This encodes CASSLTQSSYNSPLHF.

This clonotype was seen many times. The J gene is TRBJ2-1, the V gene TRBV10-3; TRBD1 matches at 8 bases. J lost 2 bases, V lost 6 bases, and 3 bases had no gene match. This CDR3 region has 14 residues. Germline V gene sequence: CDR1 ENHRY, CDR2 SYGVKD. CDR3 loop: CAISQGAPYNEQFF. CDR3 nucleotides: TGTGCCATCAGCCAGGGGGCGCCCTACAATGAGCAGTTCTTC.

The chain combines TRBV2 with TRBJ2-1, with TRBD2 matching over 11 bases. CDR3 length: 15 amino acids. Germline V CDR1 and CDR2: SNHLY, FYNNEI. V dropped 5 bases and J dropped 7; count of bases not matched to a gene: 7. CDR3 in amino acids: CASSLAGGPANEQFF. For the CDR3, the DNA is TGTGCCAGCAGTTTAGCGGGAGGGCCGGCAAATGAGCAGTTCTTC.

The gene calls are TRBV20-1 and TRBJ1-4; D is undetermined. Germline CDR1 DFQATT, CDR2 SNEGSKA (reference sequence). V dropped 3 bases and J dropped 5 bases, with 13 bases sitting between them. The CDR3 consists of 14 residues. The CDR3 spells CSASPARYNEKLFF. The CDR3 DNA follows: TGCAGTGCTAGTCCGGCCAGGTACAATGAAAAACTGTTTTTT.

The rearrangement joins TRBV20-1 to TRBJ2-7, with TRBD2 as a possible D gene (5 bases). In germline, CDR1 is DFQATT, CDR2 SNEGSKA (reference sequence). The ends were cut back, 6 bases at V and 2 bases at J, with 14 bases in the middle. The CDR3 runs 13 residues. In DNA form, the CDR3 reads TGCAGTGCCAAGACGCGAGGGCCCTACGAGCAGTACTTC. This gives the protein CSAKTRGPYEQYF.

The V gene is TRBV20-1, the J gene TRBJ2-3; possibly TRBD1 or TRBD2 for D (6 bases each). Deletions cut 1 base from V and 8 bases from J, with 13 bases between. Germline values: CDR1 DFQATT, CDR2 SNEGSKA (reference sequence). This CDR3 is built from 13 residues. CDR3 amino acids: CSARVGGLGTQYF. In DNA, the CDR3 is TGCAGTGCTAGAGTAGGGGGGCTAGGTACGCAGTATTTT.

The chain's CDR3 is CASSSSPRPSQHF. The CDR3 DNA sequence: TGTGCCAGCAGTTCCTCCCCTCGGCCGTCCCAGCATTTT. The chain links TRBV28 to TRBJ1-5; D is undetermined. The CDR3 loop spans 13 amino acids. Trimming removed 4 bases at V and 11 bases at J, with 15 bases between. CDR1 MDHEN and CDR2 SYDVKM come from the germline V gene.

This clonotype was recorded many times. This sequence joins TRBV11-2 and TRBJ1-6; 7 positions match TRBD1. CDR3 size: 16 residues. Trimming removed 5 bases from V and 10 bases from J; junction bases left unmatched: 14. Germline V gives CDR1 SGHAT, CDR2 FQNNGV. This CDR3 reads CASSRGQWVVKSPLHF. Written as DNA, the CDR3 is TGTGCCAGCAGCCGGGGACAGTGGGTGGTTAAATCACCCCTCCACTTT.

This clonotype was seen a few times. This chain links TRBV28 with TRBJ2-1; TRBD1 matches at 9 bases. The ends lost 7 bases at V and 4 bases at J; junction bases unmatched: 8. The germline V gene has CDR1 MDHEN and CDR2 SYDVKM. The CDR3 contains 15 residues. CDR3 in amino acids: CASTPGDREYNEQFF. In nucleotides, the CDR3 is TGTGCCAGCACCCCCGGGGACAGGGAATACAATGAGCAGTTCTTC.

For the CDR3, the DNA is TGCAGTGCTAGACTTCCGGGGGTGGGGGAGCAGTACTTC. The encoded protein is CSARLPGVGEQYF. The J gene is TRBJ2-7, the V gene TRBV20-1, with a possible D match to TRBD2 (6 bases). The germline V gene has CDR1 DFQATT and CDR2 SNEGSKA (reference sequence). The CDR3 loop spans 13 amino acids. With 2 bases removed from V and 7 bases from J, the gap between germline ends came to 15 bases.